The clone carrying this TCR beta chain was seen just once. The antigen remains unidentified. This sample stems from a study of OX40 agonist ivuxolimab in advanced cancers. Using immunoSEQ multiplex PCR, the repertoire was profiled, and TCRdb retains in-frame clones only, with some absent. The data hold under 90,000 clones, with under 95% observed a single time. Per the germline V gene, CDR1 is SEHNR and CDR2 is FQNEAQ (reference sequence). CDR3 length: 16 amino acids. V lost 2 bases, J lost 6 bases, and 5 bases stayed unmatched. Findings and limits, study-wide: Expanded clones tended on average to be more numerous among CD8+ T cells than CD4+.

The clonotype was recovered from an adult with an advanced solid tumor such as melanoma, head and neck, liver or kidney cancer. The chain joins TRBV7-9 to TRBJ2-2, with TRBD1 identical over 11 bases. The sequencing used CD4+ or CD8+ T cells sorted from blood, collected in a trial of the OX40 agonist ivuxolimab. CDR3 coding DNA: TGTGCCAGCAGCTTACTGGACAGGGGGCACGCCGGGGAGCTGTTTTTT. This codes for CASSLLDRGHAGELFF.